The clone carrying this T cell receptor (beta chain) has just one count. Its antigen is undetermined. The data are from a study of cytomegalovirus exposure and HLA in healthy donors. Study-wide results and caveats: Later, an analysis found that TCR clusters from the first cohort tended to co-occur in the roughly 120 validation repertoires. Cytomegalovirus-associated TCR beta chains were listed, numbering some 170. Cytomegalovirus status was reportedly diagnosed by the classifier with high specificity and sensitivity.

Generated by immunoSEQ multiplex PCR, the TCRdb table keeps only in-frame clones and is missing some. The table shows fewer than 250,000 clones, with around 87% occurring only once. The junction had 8 bases not matched to a gene; V was cut back by 4 bases and J by 5 bases. The CDR3 is 15 residues long. From germline, CDR1 is SGHTS and CDR2 YDEGEE. The sequence was collected from a man in his late teens or twenties in good health and CMV-seronegative. V and J are TRBV5-8 and TRBJ1-5, with 8 bases matching TRBD1. Sequenced input: PBMCs. The CDR3 DNA follows: TGTGCCAGCAGCAGGAAGGGACAGGAATATCAGCCCCAGCATTTT. It encodes CASSRKGQEYQPQHF.